This T cell receptor (beta chain) was found in a study of cytomegalovirus exposure and HLA in healthy donors. Germline CDR1 reads SEHNR; CDR2 reads FQNEAQ (reference sequence). CDR3 length equals 13 residues. The V gene lost 3 bases and the J gene lost 2 bases, with 5 bases spanning the gap. Amplification used 60 Vbeta primers and 13 Jbeta primers. The protocol was immunoSEQ multiplex PCR, while the TCRdb copy is restricted to in-frame clones and leaves out a portion. The profile shows around 62,000 clones, 78% of them singletons. Findings and limits, study-wide: Follow-up analysis later connected one missense variant in DCLRE1C with trimming of TCR beta V- and J-genes.

This clone was recorded once. Its antigen is still unknown. The chain uses TRBV7-9 and TRBJ2-1, with D uncertain. The clonotype was recovered from a man aged 40-49 years in good health and CMV-seronegative. Sequencing was done on a sample of PBMCs. For the CDR3, the DNA is TGTGCCAGCAGCTTCGACACCTACAATGAGCAGTTCTTC. Its translation: CASSFDTYNEQFF. Full variable domain (remainder filled in from reference TRBV7-9 and TRBJ2-1): DTGVSQNPRHKITKRGQNVTFRCDPISEHNRLYWYRQTLGQGPEFLTYFQNEAQLEKSRLLSDRFSAERPKGSFSTLEIQRTEQGDSAMYLCASSFDTYNEQFFGPGTRLTVL.